One sample yielded the 11 T cell receptor beta chains listed below, sequenced in a study of T cell responses to AZD1222 COVID-19 vaccine. Sequencing used immunoSEQ multiplex PCR; TCRdb keeps in-frame clones, though not all of them. The repertoire includes over 130,000 clones, 75% to 95% of them detected once, and under 4% sits in the top ten. The sequenced sample was peripheral blood, obtained 28 days after the second AZD1222 dose. The origin of the receptors is an adult who received the AZD1222 COVID-19 vaccine.

J is TRBJ1-5 and V is TRBV27, with D hard to call. The CDR3 contains 14 residues. Germline lookup yields CDR1 MNHEY and CDR2 SMNVEV (reference sequence). Trimming removed 2 bases from V and 1 base from J, with 6 bases in between. The CDR3 region has the DNA TGTGCCAGCAGTTTAGTCGCCAGCAATCAGCCCCAGCATTTT. It specifies CASSLVASNQPQHF.

The V gene is TRBV30, the J gene TRBJ1-2, with D unresolved. Between the trimmed V and J ends, which lost 1 base and 5 bases, there was a span of 8 bases. Germline V gene data show CDR1 as GTSNPN and CDR2 as SVGIG (reference sequence). This CDR3 has 12 amino acids. The CDR3 bases are TGTGCCTGGAGTGGAGGAGCTTATGGCTACACCTTC. This sequence encodes CAWSGGAYGYTF.

The chain is built from TRBV4-1 and TRBJ1-2; the D is unclear. Per germline, CDR1 MGHRA and CDR2 YSYEKL. The CDR3 runs 14 residues. Trimming pared 4 bases from V and 2 bases from J, leaving 11 bases between. Here the CDR3 reads CASSPPRRNYGYTF. In DNA form, the CDR3 reads TGCGCCAGCAGCCCCCCGCGAAGGAACTATGGCTACACCTTC.

This rearrangement joins TRBV5-4 to TRBJ1-4; D is perhaps TRBD1 (6 bases). The V end was cut by 4 bases, the J end by 0 bases, with 13 bases between. Germline CDR1 is SGHNT and CDR2 is YYREEE (reference sequence). CDR3 length: 16 residues. The CDR3 spells CASSLAGTTTNEKLFF. CDR3 DNA sequence: TGTGCCAGCAGCCTCGCTGGGACAACAACTAATGAAAAACTGTTTTTT. The full variable domain, rest sourced from reference TRBV5-4 and TRBJ1-4, is ETGVTQSPTHLIKTRGQQVTLRCSSQSGHNTVSWYQQALGQGPQFIFQYYREEENGRGNFPPRFSGLQFPNYSSELNVNALELDDSALYLCASSLAGTTTNEKLFFGSGTQLSVL.

The CDR3 loop is CASSQEMYRTPEAFF. CDR3 bases: TGCGCCAGCAGCCAAGAAATGTATAGGACCCCTGAAGCTTTCTTT. The rearrangement joins TRBV4-1 to TRBJ1-1; D is unclear. Trimming pared 0 bases from V and 6 bases from J, leaving 14 bases between. The length of the CDR3 is 15 residues. In germline, CDR1 is MGHRA, CDR2 YSYEKL.

This clone came up once. The gene calls are TRBV7-9 and TRBJ2-7, with D tentatively TRBD2 (6 bases). V gave up 5 bases and J gave up 6 bases, with 11 bases separating them. CDR1 SEHNR and CDR2 FQNEAQ come from the germline V gene (reference sequence). The CDR3 sequence is 12 residues long. The CDR3 here is CASSPHSGEQYF. The CDR3 nucleotides read TGTGCCAGCAGCCCCCATAGCGGCGAGCAGTACTTC.

The chain couples TRBV6-5 to TRBJ2-2; D unresolved. Deletions cut 7 bases from V and 4 bases from J, with 7 bases between. Germline CDR1 is MNHEY and CDR2 is SVGAGI. This CDR3 contains 12 residues. The CDR3 sequence is CASKQPTGELFF. In DNA form, the CDR3 reads TGTGCCAGCAAACAGCCCACCGGGGAGCTGTTTTTT.

V usage is TRBV7-9 and J usage is TRBJ2-5, with D perhaps matching TRBD2 (5 bases). Between the trimmed V and J ends, which lost 5 bases and 5 bases, there was a span of 15 bases. The CDR3 runs to 14 residues. The germline V gene has CDR1 SEHNR and CDR2 FQNEAQ (reference sequence). CDR3 nucleotide sequence: TGTGCCAGCAGCCTAAGGGAGTTCTTGGAGACCCAGTACTTC. Its protein product is CASSLREFLETQYF.

V is TRBV29-1 and J is TRBJ2-7; perhaps D is TRBD1 or TRBD2 (5 bases each). V dropped 3 bases and J dropped 5 bases, with 14 bases sitting between them. The CDR3 totals 13 residues. Per the germline V gene, CDR1 is SQVTM and CDR2 is ANQGSEA. CDR3 protein: CSVEMRGPNEQYF. The CDR3 nucleotides are TGCAGCGTTGAGATGAGGGGCCCGAACGAGCAGTACTTC.

In this sample, this clone turned up once. This CDR3 is CASSLPGTGGVSTEAFF. Here the CDR3 DNA reads TGCGCCAGCAGCCTCCCCGGGACAGGGGGCGTTTCCACTGAAGCTTTCTTT. V and J are TRBV5-1 and TRBJ1-1, with TRBD1 matching 12 bases. The CDR3 length is 17 residues. V was clipped by 4 bases and J by 4 bases; unmatched bases: 11. Germline V gene sequence: CDR1 SGHRS, CDR2 YFSETQ.

The rearrangement joins TRBV18 to TRBJ1-1; D unclear. The length of the CDR3 is 15 residues. V lost 6 bases and J lost 4, with 18 bases in between. Germline V gene data show CDR1 as KGHSH and CDR2 as LQKENI. In DNA, the CDR3 is TGTGCCAGCTCGCGGAACCTAGCCCGTATCACTGAAGCTTTCTTT. This codes for CASSRNLARITEAFF.